The next 4 T cell receptor beta chains were all read from a single sample in a study of response to subunit inactivated influenza vaccine. TCRdb reprocessed the RT-PCR reads with MiXCR, giving one entry per CDR3 protein. The repertoire holds 560,000 or so distinct CDR3 sequences, about 7.6% seen once, with 10% to 15% in the top ten. This material consisted of PBMCs from blood, taken roughly 24 months after vaccination. The receptors shown here come from a man aged 50-75 years who received an inactivated influenza vaccine.

The chain links TRBV2 to TRBJ2-5; 9 bases agree with TRBD1. J gave up 4 bases and V 6 bases, and 0 bases lay outside the gene matches. Germline CDR1 reads SNHLY; CDR2 reads FYNNEI. This CDR3 has 12 amino acids. CDR3 loop: CASRGQGETQYF. The CDR3 bases are TGTGCCAGCAGGGGACAGGGAGAGACCCAGTACTTC.

This chain connects TRBV7-2 to TRBJ2-4; no clear D. CDR3 length: 13 amino acids. The germline V and J ends were trimmed by 4 bases and 5 bases, with 9 bases remaining between them. Germline CDR1 is SGHTA and CDR2 is FQGNSA. The CDR3 sequence: CASSSMAQNIQYF. The CDR3 DNA is TGTGCCAGCAGCTCGATGGCTCAAAACATTCAGTACTTC.

This clonotype showed up many times. The chain recombines TRBV5-6 with TRBJ1-1; D is unresolved. Trimming pared 2 bases from V and 0 bases from J, leaving 8 bases between. The CDR3 sequence is 14 residues long. The V gene's germline CDR1 is SGHDT and CDR2 YYEEEE. The CDR3 loop reads CASSLGFMNTEAFF. CDR3 DNA: TGTGCCAGCAGCTTAGGGTTCATGAACACTGAAGCTTTCTTT. The full variable domain, its missing parts supplied by reference TRBV5-6 and TRBJ1-1, is DAGVTQSPTHLIKTRGQQVTLRCSPKSGHDTVSWYQQALGQGPQFIFQYYEEEERQRGNFPDRFSGHQFPNYSSELNVNALLLGDSALYLCASSLGFMNTEAFFGQGTRLTVV.

This clonotype was counted at least ten times. The chain employs TRBV12-3 or TRBV12-4 and TRBJ1-1, with 7 bases matching TRBD1. The CDR3 has 14 residues. The junction had 5 bases not matched to a gene; V was cut back by 4 bases and J by 3 bases. CDR3: CASSSAGQYTEAFF. In DNA form, the CDR3 reads TGTGCCAGCAGTTCAGCGGGACAGTACACTGAAGCTTTCTTT.